This T cell receptor beta chain appears in the sequencing data of a study of cytomegalovirus exposure and HLA in healthy donors. The V gene's germline CDR1 is SEHNR and CDR2 FQNEAQ (reference sequence). The CDR3 runs to 16 residues. The ends were cut back, 6 bases at V and 3 bases at J, with 17 bases in the middle. Both 60 Vbeta primers and 13 Jbeta primers went into the PCR. TCRdb's table, derived via immunoSEQ multiplex PCR, lists solely in-frame clones and lacks some. The repertoire holds some 200,000 clones, with more than 85% as singletons. The clonotype was recovered from a girl in the first two years of life in good health and CMV-seronegative. The chain links TRBV7-9 to TRBJ1-4; D is perhaps TRBD1 (6 bases). The specimen was PBMCs. The CDR3 DNA is TGTGCCAGCAGTCAAAACAGGGTCGGTGCTAATGAAAAACTGTTTTTT. Translating it yields CASSQNRVGANEKLFF. Looking up the rest from reference TRBV7-9 and TRBJ1-4 gives the full variable domain: DTGVSQNPRHKITKRGQNVTFRCDPISEHNRLYWYRQTLGQGPEFLTYFQNEAQLEKSRLLSDRFSAERPKGSFSTLEIQRTEQGDSAMYLCASSQNRVGANEKLFFGSGTQLSVL.